This T cell receptor beta chain appears in the sequencing data of a study of Graves' ophthalmopathy and Graves' hyperthyroidism. The TCR beta CDR3 regions underwent amplification from RNA transcripts. The authors performed first-round RT-PCR with HTBI primers and then a second-round multiplex PCR. Each CDR3 protein is one row after TCRdb ran MiXCR on the multiplex PCR reads. The table has almost 750,000 distinct CDR3 sequences, 40% seen once. V was trimmed by 4 bases and J by 4 bases, leaving 15 bases between them. The CDR3 totals 14 residues. The germline CDR1 and CDR2 sequences are SGHNT and YYREEE (reference sequence). This clonotype has only a few counts.

This chain links TRBV5-4 with TRBJ2-7; a weak D match, TRBD1 (6 bases). The sequence derives from an adult man with Graves' ophthalmopathy. Sequenced: peripheral blood. CDR3 in DNA: TGTGCCAGCAGCCCCGGGACACCTCGGTACGAGCAGTACTTC. Residues: CASSPGTPRYEQYF.